The rows below give T cell receptor beta chains drawn from one sample of a study of blood T cells in healthy people across ages. TCRdb redid the calling of the 5' RACE reads with MiXCR, one entry per CDR3 protein. The sample shows 650,000 to 900,000 distinct CDR3 sequences, about 62% of them seen only once. The material sequenced was blood. The receptors originated from a man aged 25-45 years in good health. CDR3s include the opening cysteine and the closing phenylalanine or tryptophan. The D gene is left open where the match is weak. For some rows the clone size is stated as once, few or many, or as a class when expanded; others skip it.

CDR3 DNA: TGTGCCAGCAGTTTACTTGGACTAAGAAGGTCGGGCGAGGGCTACACCTTC
CDR3 protein: CASSLLGLRRSGEGYTF
V gene: TRBV28
J gene: TRBJ1-2
clone size: -
D gene: -

CDR3 DNA: TGTGCCAGCAGCTTAGCGCTAACTGATACGCAGTATTTT
CDR3 protein: CASSLALTDTQYF
V gene: TRBV7-9
J gene: TRBJ2-3
clone size: few
D gene: -

CDR3 DNA: TGTGCCACCAGCAATTGGGTACTCACGGAAGAGACCCAGTACTTC
CDR3 protein: CATSNWVLTEETQYF
V gene: TRBV15
J gene: TRBJ2-5
clone size: -
D gene: -

CDR3 DNA: TGTGCCAGCAGTTCTGGACAGGTTGGCAATCAGCCCCAGCATTTT
CDR3 protein: CASSSGQVGNQPQHF
V gene: TRBV6-5
J gene: TRBJ1-5
clone size: -
D gene: TRBD1

CDR3 DNA: TGTGCCAGCAGCTTAGTAGCTAGCGGAACCTCCTACAATGAGCAGTTCTTC
CDR3 protein: CASSLVASGTSYNEQFF
V gene: TRBV7-6
J gene: TRBJ2-1
clone size: -
D gene: TRBD2

CDR3 DNA: TGTGCCAGCATTATGACAGGGGGAAACACTGAAGCTTTCTTT
CDR3 protein: CASIMTGGNTEAFF
V gene: TRBV6-6
J gene: TRBJ1-1
clone size: -
D gene: TRBD1

CDR3 DNA: TGCAGCGTTGCCCCCGGGACAGGACCACAAGAGACCCAGTACTTC
CDR3 protein: CSVAPGTGPQETQYF
V gene: TRBV29-1
J gene: TRBJ2-5
clone size: -
D gene: TRBD1

CDR3 DNA: TGTGCCAGCAACTCCGGGCGGGGCCCTGATCAGCCCCAGCATTTT
CDR3 protein: CASNSGRGPDQPQHF
V gene: TRBV13
J gene: TRBJ1-5
clone size: -
D gene: -

CDR3 DNA: TGTGCCAGCAGCCAGCGGGGCACAGAGACCCAGTACTTC
CDR3 protein: CASSQRGTETQYF
V gene: TRBV14
J gene: TRBJ2-5
clone size: few
D gene: -

CDR3 DNA: TGTGCCAGCAGTTACCCCAAACGGACCCAGTACTTC
CDR3 protein: CASSYPKRTQYF
V gene: TRBV6-2/TRBV6-3
J gene: TRBJ2-5
clone size: -
D gene: -